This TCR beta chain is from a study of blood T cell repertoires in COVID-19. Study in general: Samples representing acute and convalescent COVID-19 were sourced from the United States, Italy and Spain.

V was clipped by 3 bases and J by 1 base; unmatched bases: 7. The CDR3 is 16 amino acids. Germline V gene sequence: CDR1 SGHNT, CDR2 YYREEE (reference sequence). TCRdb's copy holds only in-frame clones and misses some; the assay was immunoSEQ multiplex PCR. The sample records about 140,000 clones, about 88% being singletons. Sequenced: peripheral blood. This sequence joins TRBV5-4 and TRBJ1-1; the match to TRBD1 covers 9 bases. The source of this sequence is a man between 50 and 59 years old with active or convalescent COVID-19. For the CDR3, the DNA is TGTGCCAGCAGCTCCGGGACAGGGAATCCGAACACTGAAGCTTTCTTT. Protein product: CASSSGTGNPNTEAFF.